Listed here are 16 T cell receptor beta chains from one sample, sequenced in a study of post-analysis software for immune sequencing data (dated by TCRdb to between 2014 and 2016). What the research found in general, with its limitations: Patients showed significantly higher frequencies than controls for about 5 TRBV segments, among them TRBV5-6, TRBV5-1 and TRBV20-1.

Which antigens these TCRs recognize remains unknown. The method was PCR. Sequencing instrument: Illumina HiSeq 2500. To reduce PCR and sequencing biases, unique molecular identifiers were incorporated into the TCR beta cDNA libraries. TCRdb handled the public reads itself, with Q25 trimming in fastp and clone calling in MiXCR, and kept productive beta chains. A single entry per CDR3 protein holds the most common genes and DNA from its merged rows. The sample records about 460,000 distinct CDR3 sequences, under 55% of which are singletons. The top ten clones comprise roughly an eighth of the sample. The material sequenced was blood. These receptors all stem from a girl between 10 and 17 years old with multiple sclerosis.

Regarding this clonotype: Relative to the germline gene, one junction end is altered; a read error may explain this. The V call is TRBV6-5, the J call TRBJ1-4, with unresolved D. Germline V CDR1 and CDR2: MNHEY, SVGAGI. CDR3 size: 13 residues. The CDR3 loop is CASMMTTNEKRFF. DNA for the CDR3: TGTGCCAGCATGATGACAACTAATGAAAAACGGTTTTTT.

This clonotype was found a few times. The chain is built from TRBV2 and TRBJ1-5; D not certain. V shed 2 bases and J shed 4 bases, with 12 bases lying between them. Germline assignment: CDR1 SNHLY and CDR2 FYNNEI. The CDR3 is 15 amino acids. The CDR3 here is CASSEIKGGNQPQHF. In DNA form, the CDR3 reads TGTGCCAGCAGTGAAATCAAGGGTGGTAATCAGCCCCAGCATTTT.

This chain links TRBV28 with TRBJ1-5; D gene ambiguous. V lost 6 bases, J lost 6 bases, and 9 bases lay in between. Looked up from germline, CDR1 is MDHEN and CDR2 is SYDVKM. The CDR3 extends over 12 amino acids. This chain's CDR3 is CASRVGFQPQHF. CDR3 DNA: TGTGCCAGCAGAGTGGGGTTTCAGCCCCAGCATTTT. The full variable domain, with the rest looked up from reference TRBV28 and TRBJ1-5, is DVKVTQSSRYLVKRTGEKVFLECVQDMDHENMFWYRQDPGLGLRLIYFSYDVKMKEKGDIPEGYSVSREKKERFSLILESASTNQTSMYLCASRVGFQPQHFGDGTRLSIL.

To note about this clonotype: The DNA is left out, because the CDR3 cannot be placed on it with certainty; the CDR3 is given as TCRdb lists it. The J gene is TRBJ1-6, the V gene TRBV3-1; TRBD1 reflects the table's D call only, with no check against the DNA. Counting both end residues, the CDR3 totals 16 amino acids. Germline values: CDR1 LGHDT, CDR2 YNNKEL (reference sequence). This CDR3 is CASSHAVGTGISPPHF.

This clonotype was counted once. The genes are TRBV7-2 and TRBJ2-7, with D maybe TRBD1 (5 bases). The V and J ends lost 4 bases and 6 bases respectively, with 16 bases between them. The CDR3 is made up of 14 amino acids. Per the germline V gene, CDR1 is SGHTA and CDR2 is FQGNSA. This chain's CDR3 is CASSSPWEGVEQYF. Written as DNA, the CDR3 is TGTGCCAGCAGCTCACCCTGGGAAGGGGTCGAGCAGTACTTC.

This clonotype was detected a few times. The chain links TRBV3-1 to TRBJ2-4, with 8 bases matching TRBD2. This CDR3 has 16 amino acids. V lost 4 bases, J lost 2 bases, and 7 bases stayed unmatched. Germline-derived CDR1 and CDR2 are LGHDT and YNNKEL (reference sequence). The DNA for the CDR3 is TGTGCCAGCAGCCCAGGGACTAGTGGGACCAAAAACATTCAGTACTTC. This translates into CASSPGTSGTKNIQYF. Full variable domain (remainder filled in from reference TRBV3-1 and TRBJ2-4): DTAVSQTPKYLVTQMGNDKSIKCEQNLGHDTMYWYKQDSKKFLKIMFSYNNKELIINETVPNRFSPKSPDKAHLNLHINSLELGDSAVYFCASSPGTSGTKNIQYFGAGTRLSVL.

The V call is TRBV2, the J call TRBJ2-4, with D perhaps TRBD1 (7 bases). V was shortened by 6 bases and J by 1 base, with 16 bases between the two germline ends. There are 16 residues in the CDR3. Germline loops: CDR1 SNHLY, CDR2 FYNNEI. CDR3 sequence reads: CASRRDSAGAKNIQYF. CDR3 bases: TGTGCCAGCAGGAGGGACAGTGCGGGGGCCAAAAACATTCAGTACTTC.

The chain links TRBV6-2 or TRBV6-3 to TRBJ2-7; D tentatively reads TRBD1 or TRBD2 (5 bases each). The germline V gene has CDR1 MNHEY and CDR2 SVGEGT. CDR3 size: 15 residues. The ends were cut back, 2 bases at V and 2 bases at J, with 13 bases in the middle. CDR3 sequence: CASSYAAGTPYEQYF. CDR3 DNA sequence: TGTGCCAGCAGTTACGCGGCAGGGACCCCCTACGAGCAGTACTTC.

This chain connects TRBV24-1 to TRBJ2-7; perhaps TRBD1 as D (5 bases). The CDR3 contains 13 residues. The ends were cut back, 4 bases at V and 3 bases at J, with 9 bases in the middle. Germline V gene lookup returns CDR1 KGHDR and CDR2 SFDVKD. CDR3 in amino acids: CATSEGHRYEQYF. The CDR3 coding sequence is TGTGCCACCAGTGAGGGGCATCGCTACGAGCAGTACTTC.

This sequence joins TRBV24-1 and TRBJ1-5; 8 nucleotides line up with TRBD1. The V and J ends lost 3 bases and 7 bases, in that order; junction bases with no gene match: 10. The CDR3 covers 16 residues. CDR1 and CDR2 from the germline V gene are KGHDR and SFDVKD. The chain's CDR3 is CATSDTGQGAGQPQHF. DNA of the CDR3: TGTGCCACCAGTGATACCGGACAGGGAGCGGGGCAGCCCCAGCATTTT.

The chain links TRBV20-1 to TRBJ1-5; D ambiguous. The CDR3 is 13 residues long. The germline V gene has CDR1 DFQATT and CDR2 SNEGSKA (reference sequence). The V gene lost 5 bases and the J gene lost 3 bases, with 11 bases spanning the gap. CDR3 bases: TGCAGTGCTCAAAGTCGGTACAATCAGCCCCAGCATTTT. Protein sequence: CSAQSRYNQPQHF.

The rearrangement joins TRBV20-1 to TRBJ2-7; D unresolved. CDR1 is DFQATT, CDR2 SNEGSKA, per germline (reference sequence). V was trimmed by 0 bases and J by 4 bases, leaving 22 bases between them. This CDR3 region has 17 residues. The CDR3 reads CSARDYGPGVVGYEQYF. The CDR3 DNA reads TGCAGTGCTAGAGATTATGGGCCAGGAGTAGTTGGGTACGAGCAGTACTTC.

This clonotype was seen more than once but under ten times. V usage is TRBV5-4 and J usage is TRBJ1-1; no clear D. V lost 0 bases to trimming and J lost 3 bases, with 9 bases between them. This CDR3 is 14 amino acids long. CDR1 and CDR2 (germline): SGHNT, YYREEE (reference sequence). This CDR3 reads CASSLVGVDTEAFF. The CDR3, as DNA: TGTGCCAGCAGCTTGGTGGGAGTTGACACTGAAGCTTTCTTT. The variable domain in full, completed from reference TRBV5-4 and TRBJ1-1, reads ETGVTQSPTHLIKTRGQQVTLRCSSQSGHNTVSWYQQALGQGPQFIFQYYREEENGRGNFPPRFSGLQFPNYSSELNVNALELDDSALYLCASSLVGVDTEAFFGQGTRLTVV.

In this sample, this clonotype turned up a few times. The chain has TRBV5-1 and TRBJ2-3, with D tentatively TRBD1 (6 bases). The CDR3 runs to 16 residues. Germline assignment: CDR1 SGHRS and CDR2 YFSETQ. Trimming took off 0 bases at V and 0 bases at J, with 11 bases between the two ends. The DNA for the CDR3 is TGCGCCAGCAGCTTGGGGACAGCTACTAGCACAGATACGCAGTATTTT. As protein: CASSLGTATSTDTQYF.

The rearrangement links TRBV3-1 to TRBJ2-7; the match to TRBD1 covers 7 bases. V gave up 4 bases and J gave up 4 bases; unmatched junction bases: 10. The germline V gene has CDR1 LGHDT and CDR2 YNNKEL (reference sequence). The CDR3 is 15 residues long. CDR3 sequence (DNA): TGTGCCAGCAGCCCCGTTAGGGGGCTTCCTTACGAGCAGTACTTC. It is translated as CASSPVRGLPYEQYF.

The CDR3 protein is CSASPRGLYEQYF. In DNA form, the CDR3 reads TGCAGTGCTAGTCCCAGGGGGCTGTACGAGCAGTACTTC. The chain combines TRBV20-1 with TRBJ2-7; 8 positions agree with TRBD1. Germline CDR1 is DFQATT and CDR2 is SNEGSKA (reference sequence). CDR3 size: 13 residues. After removal of 3 bases from V and 4 bases from J, the junction contained 5 bases not matched to a gene.